This T cell receptor (beta chain) was sequenced during a study of control samples from healthy donors and cancer patients. The table came from immunoSEQ multiplex PCR; TCRdb's copy has only in-frame clones and leaves some out. The sample holds some 190,000 clones, about 90% seen once. The length of the CDR3 is 15 residues. In germline, CDR1 is SGHVS, CDR2 FNYEAQ. V lost 5 bases, J lost 6 bases, and 8 bases stayed unmatched. This clonotype originated in a man aged 25-45 years in good health. Sequenced input: blood. The V gene is TRBV7-6, the J gene TRBJ2-1; 9 bases are shared with TRBD2. CDR3 loop: CASSPRASGINEQFF. The CDR3 DNA is TGTGCCAGCAGCCCCCGGGCTAGCGGGATCAATGAGCAGTTCTTC.